The rows below give T cell receptor beta chains drawn from one sample of a study of T cell changes during pregnancy in multiple sclerosis. Assay: immunoSEQ multiplex PCR; the TCRdb copy retains only in-frame clones and omits some. Altogether some 37,000 clones are present, 92% being singletons, with the ten largest covering over 0.95%. Input material: PBMCs (not recorded whether the cells were cultured). The receptors were gathered from a female donor with multiple sclerosis, enrolled in a pregnancy study. The CDR3 runs from the conserved cysteine through the conserved F or W. D genes are given only for firm matches. Expanded clones get a size class; other rows say once, few or many, or leave the size out.

d_call,j_call,clone_size,v_call,cdr3_aa,cdr3_nt
-,TRBJ1-2,-,TRBV6-1,CASSEDGFYGYTF,TGTGCCAGCAGTGAAGACGGCTTCTATGGCTACACCTTC
TRBD1,TRBJ1-4,-,TRBV30,CAWRPGGPPTNEKLFF,TGTGCCTGGAGACCAGGGGGTCCTCCAACTAATGAAAAACTGTTTTTT
TRBD1,TRBJ2-5,-,TRBV5-1,CASSLGTGWGETQYF,TGCGCCAGCAGCTTAGGGACAGGGTGGGGAGAGACCCAGTACTTC
-,TRBJ1-2,-,TRBV6-1,CASSERSPTGYTF,TGTGCCAGCAGTGAAAGGTCACCTACGGGCTACACCTTC
-,TRBJ2-7,-,TRBV5-4,CASSPGPGSYEQYF,TGTGCCAGCAGCCCGGGCCCCGGGAGCTACGAGCAGTACTTC
TRBD1,TRBJ2-6,-,TRBV27,CASRTGTGGSGANVLTF,TGTGCCAGCAGAACCGGGACAGGGGGATCTGGGGCCAACGTCCTGACTTTC
-,TRBJ2-1,-,TRBV4-3,CASSQGGVEVEEQFF,TGCGCCAGCAGCCAAGGAGGCGTGGAGGTCGAGGAGCAGTTCTTC
TRBD1,TRBJ2-5,-,TRBV4-2,CASNPTIGQGGETQYF,TGTGCCAGCAACCCAACAATCGGACAGGGGGGAGAGACCCAGTACTTC
-,TRBJ1-6,once,TRBV5-1,CASSLRAAYNSPLHF,TGCGCCAGCAGCTTGCGGGCAGCGTATAATTCACCCCTCCACTTT
-,TRBJ1-3,once,TRBV9,CASSVAGRAFWGNTIYF,TGTGCCAGCAGCGTAGCTGGGAGGGCCTTCTGGGGAAACACCATATATTTT
TRBD2,TRBJ2-1,-,TRBV11-2,CASSFRLAAYNEQFF,TGTGCCAGCAGCTTCCGGCTAGCGGCCTACAATGAGCAGTTCTTC
TRBD1,TRBJ2-1,-,TRBV6-4,CASNAGTGEVNEQFF,TGTGCCAGCAACGCCGGGACAGGGGAAGTCAATGAGCAGTTCTTC
-,TRBJ2-4,-,TRBV5-1,CASSSQGLDIQYF,TGCGCCAGCAGCTCGCAGGGCCTAGACATTCAGTACTTC
-,TRBJ1-1,once,TRBV5-4,CASSLESYGEAFF,TGTGCCAGCAGCTTGGAGAGTTATGGTGAAGCTTTCTTT
TRBD1,TRBJ2-1,-,TRBV5-1,CASMDRVNEQFF,TGCGCCAGCATGGACAGGGTGAATGAGCAGTTCTTC
TRBD2,TRBJ2-1,-,TRBV7-3,CASSPTGTSGSHGDNEQFF,TGTGCCAGCAGCCCAACGGGGACTAGCGGGAGCCACGGGGACAATGAGCAGTTCTTC
TRBD2,TRBJ2-1,-,TRBV28,CASSSDPSGNEQFF,TGTGCCAGCAGTTCGGACCCTAGCGGGAATGAGCAGTTCTTC
-,TRBJ2-1,-,TRBV20-1,CSASPTSFQFF,TGCAGTGCTAGTCCGACTAGTTTCCAGTTCTTC
TRBD1,TRBJ2-7,-,TRBV5-5,CASSRDRAYEQYF,TGTGCCAGCAGCCGGGACAGAGCCTACGAGCAGTACTTC
-,TRBJ1-4,few,TRBV19,CASTNSPTNEKLFF,TGTGCCAGTACTAACAGTCCAACTAATGAAAAACTGTTTTTT
TRBD2,TRBJ2-5,-,TRBV5-1,CASSPRQRERGETQYF,TGCGCCAGCAGCCCACGACAGCGGGAGAGAGGAGAGACCCAGTACTTC
-,TRBJ2-5,-,TRBV6-4,CASSENEGAQETQYF,TGTGCCAGCAGTGAAAACGAGGGAGCCCAAGAGACCCAGTACTTC
-,TRBJ1-2,-,TRBV19,CASSNRNGYTF,TGTGCCAGTAGTAATCGGAATGGCTACACCTTC
-,TRBJ2-2,-,TRBV28,CASSSPFRPTGELFF,TGTGCCAGCAGTTCCCCTTTTAGGCCGACCGGGGAGCTGTTTTTT
-,TRBJ1-2,-,TRBV29-1,CSVEDRVSGGAGYTF,TGCAGCGTTGAAGATAGGGTTAGCGGTGGGGCTGGCTACACCTTC
-,TRBJ2-7,-,TRBV6-6,CASSYVASTYEQYF,TGTGCCAGCAGTTACGTGGCTAGTACCTACGAGCAGTACTTC
-,TRBJ1-4,-,TRBV14,CASSRGNEKLFF,TGTGCCAGCAGCCGGGGGAATGAAAAACTGTTTTTT
-,TRBJ1-5,-,TRBV27,CASSLLGQSNQPQHF,TGTGCCAGCAGTTTACTCGGGCAGAGCAATCAGCCCCAGCATTTT
-,TRBJ2-1,-,TRBV20-1,CSARDPLIF,TGCAGTGCTAGAGATCCCCTGATCTTC
TRBD2,TRBJ2-3,-,TRBV9,CASSGGLPQYF,TGTGCCAGCAGCGGGGGACTACCGCAGTATTTT
TRBD2,TRBJ2-3,-,TRBV7-4,CASSLGGSHTQYF,TGTGCCAGCAGCTTAGGCGGGAGTCATACGCAGTATTTT
-,TRBJ2-7,-,TRBV27,CAVRVLPYEQYF,TGTGCCGTTCGGGTACTTCCCTACGAGCAGTACTTC
-,TRBJ1-1,-,TRBV29-1,CSVMGLNTEAFF,TGCAGCGTCATGGGGTTGAACACTGAAGCTTTCTTT
-,TRBJ2-3,-,TRBV2,CASSIETADTQYF,TGTGCCAGCAGTATCGAGACAGCAGATACGCAGTATTTT
TRBD2,TRBJ2-3,-,TRBV9,CASSVGTRDTQYF,TGTGCCAGCAGCGTGGGGACTAGAGATACGCAGTATTTT
-,TRBJ1-1,-,TRBV28,CASSPQVNTEAFF,TGTGCCAGCAGTCCACAGGTAAACACTGAAGCTTTCTTT
TRBD1,TRBJ2-7,-,TRBV28,CASSPGQADEQYF,TGTGCCAGCAGTCCGGGACAGGCGGACGAGCAGTACTTC
TRBD1,TRBJ1-2,-,TRBV7-6,CASSQGGYYGYTF,TGTGCCAGCAGTCAGGGGGGGTACTATGGCTACACCTTC
-,TRBJ1-2,-,TRBV29-1,CSVEERGGVYYGYTF,TGCAGCGTTGAAGAGCGTGGGGGCGTCTACTATGGCTACACCTTC
-,TRBJ2-5,-,TRBV5-1,CASSLAQGHRETQYF,TGCGCCAGCAGCTTGGCCCAGGGACATCGGGAGACCCAGTACTTC
TRBD2,TRBJ2-5,-,TRBV5-1,CASSLGGGSAETQYF,TGCGCCAGCAGCTTGGGGGGCGGGAGCGCAGAGACCCAGTACTTC
-,TRBJ2-1,-,TRBV18,CASSPGSGLQQFF,TGTGCCAGCTCACCCGGGAGTGGTTTGCAGCAGTTCTTC
-,TRBJ2-5,-,TRBV5-6,CASSLPQETQYF,TGTGCCAGCAGCTTGCCACAAGAGACCCAGTACTTC
TRBD1,TRBJ1-2,-,TRBV27,CASSQTGQGADGYTF,TGTGCCAGCAGTCAGACGGGACAGGGGGCAGATGGCTACACCTTC
TRBD2,TRBJ2-7,-,TRBV6-1,CASSEGPSGWDYEQYF,TGTGCCAGCAGTGAAGGGCCTAGCGGGTGGGACTACGAGCAGTACTTC
-,TRBJ1-1,-,TRBV5-4,CASSFIPVMNTEAFF,TGTGCCAGCAGCTTCATACCGGTCATGAACACTGAAGCTTTCTTT